In this sample, the clone carrying this T cell receptor beta chain turned up many times. As yet, its antigen is unknown. This record comes from a study of T-cell memory formation after mild COVID-19. At the level of the study: Among the donors, TCR clusters were largely specific to each donor.

The V end was cut by 5 bases, the J end by 0 bases, with 6 bases between. CDR1 SGHRS and CDR2 YFSETQ come from the germline V gene. The CDR3 runs to 13 residues. TCR alpha and TCR beta cDNA libraries with sample barcodes and UMIs came from 5'RACE using constant-segment primers. TCRdb re-analysed the 5' RACE reads in MiXCR, keeping a single row per CDR3 protein. Of fewer than 650,000 distinct CDR3 sequences detected, approximately 21% appear once; the ten largest clones hold roughly 9.1%. Whole-study results and caveats: Of the contracting clones, CD4+ ones lay mainly in CM and EM, and CD8+ ones in EMRA. The authors did not confirm SARS-CoV-2 specificity of second-wave clones peaking day 37.

Sequenced material: PBMCs or a T cell subset sorted from them (not recorded which). The chain uses TRBV5-1 and TRBJ1-5; D remains ambiguous. This clonotype was obtained from an adult woman who had mild COVID-19 (a few samples of this study predate the infection). Cell type and time point are not known. The CDR3: CASRGDSNQPQHF. The CDR3 DNA is TGCGCCAGCAGGGGAGATAGCAATCAGCCCCAGCATTTT. Full variable domain (remainder filled in from reference TRBV5-1 and TRBJ1-5): KAGVTQTPRYLIKTRGQQVTLSCSPISGHRSVSWYQQTPGQGLQFLFEYFSETQRNKGNFPGRFSGRQFSNSRSEMNVSTLELGDSALYLCASRGDSNQPQHFGDGTRLSIL.